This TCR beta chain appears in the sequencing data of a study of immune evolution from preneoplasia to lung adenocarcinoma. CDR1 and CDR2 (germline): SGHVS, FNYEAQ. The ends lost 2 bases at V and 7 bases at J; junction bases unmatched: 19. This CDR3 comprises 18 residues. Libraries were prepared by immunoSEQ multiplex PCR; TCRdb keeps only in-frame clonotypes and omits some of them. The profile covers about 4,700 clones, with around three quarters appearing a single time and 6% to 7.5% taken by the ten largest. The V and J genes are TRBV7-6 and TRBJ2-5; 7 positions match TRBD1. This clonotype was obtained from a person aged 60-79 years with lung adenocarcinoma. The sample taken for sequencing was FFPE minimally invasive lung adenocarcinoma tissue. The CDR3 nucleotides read TGTGCCAGCAGCTTACCCGTAGGCGGGCAGGGGGTTGGCGGGACCCAGTACTTC. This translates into CASSLPVGGQGVGGTQYF.